This is a list of T cell receptor beta chains from one sample in a study of cytomegalovirus exposure and HLA in healthy donors. Clones were read by immunoSEQ multiplex PCR, and TCRdb kept only the in-frame ones, dropping some. The top ten clones hold 3% to 4.5% of a sample with tens of thousands of clones, over 85% of them seen once. Sequenced sample: PBMCs. The receptors originated from a woman aged 25 to 39 in good health and CMV-seronegative. CDR3s include the opening cysteine and the closing phenylalanine or tryptophan. The D gene is left open where the match is weak. Clone size is given for some rows only: seen once, a few or many times, or a class if the clone is expanded.

len: 15; d_gene: .; j_gene: TRBJ2-7; abundance: .; v_gene: TRBV28; CDR3nt: TGTGCCAGCAGCTCAGTACAGGGTATCCCCTACGAGCAGTACTTC; CDR3aa: CASSSVQGIPYEQYF
len: 13; d_gene: .; j_gene: TRBJ2-3; abundance: .; v_gene: TRBV7-3; CDR3nt: TGTGCCAGCAGCGACCGAGGAACAGATACGCAGTATTTT; CDR3aa: CASSDRGTDTQYF
len: 14; d_gene: .; j_gene: TRBJ2-3; abundance: .; v_gene: TRBV19; CDR3nt: TGTGCCAGTAGTTTACAGCTTAGCACAGATACGCAGTATTTT; CDR3aa: CASSLQLSTDTQYF
len: 19; d_gene: TRBD2; j_gene: TRBJ2-1; abundance: once; v_gene: TRBV7-3; CDR3nt: TGTGCCAGCAGCCGGAATCCCCGGGCTAGCGGGATTTCCTACAATGAGCAGTTCTTC; CDR3aa: CASSRNPRASGISYNEQFF
len: 18; d_gene: TRBD2; j_gene: TRBJ2-1; abundance: .; v_gene: TRBV18; CDR3nt: TGTGCCAGCTCACCGTTGCTAGCGGGAAGGGGCTCCTACAATGAGCAGTTCTTC; CDR3aa: CASSPLLAGRGSYNEQFF
len: 18; d_gene: TRBD1; j_gene: TRBJ2-7; abundance: .; v_gene: TRBV5-1; CDR3nt: TGCGCCAGCAGCTTTGGGGACAGGGGGAGGAAGGGCTCCTACGAGCAGTACTTC; CDR3aa: CASSFGDRGRKGSYEQYF
len: 15; d_gene: TRBD1; j_gene: TRBJ1-2; abundance: once; v_gene: TRBV5-4; CDR3nt: TGTGCCAGCAGCCAAGTGGACAGGCCTAACTATGGCTACACCTTC; CDR3aa: CASSQVDRPNYGYTF
len: 14; d_gene: TRBD1; j_gene: TRBJ1-1; abundance: .; v_gene: TRBV5-4; CDR3nt: TGTGCCAGCAGCTTGTTTGAAGGACAGGGGGAAGCTTTCTTT; CDR3aa: CASSLFEGQGEAFF
len: 15; d_gene: TRBD2; j_gene: TRBJ2-5; abundance: .; v_gene: TRBV28; CDR3nt: TGTGCCAGCACCCCGGGACTAGCGGTGCAAGAGACCCAGTACTTC; CDR3aa: CASTPGLAVQETQYF
len: 14; d_gene: .; j_gene: TRBJ2-2; abundance: .; v_gene: TRBV4-1; CDR3nt: TGCGCCAGCAGCCGCCAGGGGAACACCGGGGAGCTGTTTTTT; CDR3aa: CASSRQGNTGELFF
len: 15; d_gene: TRBD1; j_gene: TRBJ1-2; abundance: .; v_gene: TRBV5-1; CDR3nt: TGCGCCAGCAGCTTGGTGGCAGGGGGGTCCGGTGGCTACACCTTC; CDR3aa: CASSLVAGGSGGYTF
len: 15; d_gene: .; j_gene: TRBJ2-2; abundance: .; v_gene: TRBV4-1; CDR3nt: TGCGCCAGCAGCCACCAAAACAGGGATACCGGGGAGCTGTTTTTT; CDR3aa: CASSHQNRDTGELFF
len: 15; d_gene: .; j_gene: TRBJ1-1; abundance: once; v_gene: TRBV10-3; CDR3nt: TGTGCCACCACGGGGAGGGGCCCCGGGAACACTGAAGCTTTCTTT; CDR3aa: CATTGRGPGNTEAFF
len: 16; d_gene: TRBD2; j_gene: TRBJ2-5; abundance: .; v_gene: TRBV5-4; CDR3nt: TGTGCCAGCAGCATACTAGCGGGAGTAGGGGTTGAGACCCAGTACTTC; CDR3aa: CASSILAGVGVETQYF
len: 13; d_gene: .; j_gene: TRBJ2-2; abundance: .; v_gene: TRBV30; CDR3nt: TGTGCCTGGAGTATTAGCGGTTCCGGGGAGCTGTTTTTT; CDR3aa: CAWSISGSGELFF
len: 15; d_gene: .; j_gene: TRBJ1-5; abundance: .; v_gene: TRBV15; CDR3nt: TGTGCCACCAGCAGAGAGGGCGGGGGAAATCAGCCCCAGCATTTT; CDR3aa: CATSREGGGNQPQHF
len: 15; d_gene: .; j_gene: TRBJ1-2; abundance: .; v_gene: TRBV4-3; CDR3nt: TGCGCCAGCAGCCAAGATTCGGGGGGTTCGGGCGGCTACACCTTC; CDR3aa: CASSQDSGGSGGYTF
len: 15; d_gene: .; j_gene: TRBJ2-3; abundance: .; v_gene: TRBV19; CDR3nt: TGTGCCAGTAGTCGGGCGGGTGGGCAGACAGATACGCAGTATTTT; CDR3aa: CASSRAGGQTDTQYF
len: 13; d_gene: TRBD1; j_gene: TRBJ1-6; abundance: few; v_gene: TRBV25-1; CDR3nt: TGTGCCAGCAGGGGACAGGGGAATTCACCCCTCCACTTT; CDR3aa: CASRGQGNSPLHF
len: 17; d_gene: TRBD1; j_gene: TRBJ1-2; abundance: once; v_gene: TRBV19; CDR3nt: TGTGCCAGTAGTATAGCCAGGCAGGGGACAGCTAACTATGGCTACACCTTC; CDR3aa: CASSIARQGTANYGYTF
len: 14; d_gene: .; j_gene: TRBJ1-2; abundance: .; v_gene: TRBV6-1; CDR3nt: TGTGCCAGCAGTGAAGAAATGAGCGGCTATGGCTACACCTTC; CDR3aa: CASSEEMSGYGYTF
len: 14; d_gene: TRBD2; j_gene: TRBJ2-5; abundance: .; v_gene: TRBV5-8; CDR3nt: TGTGCCAGCAGCTTGGGGCTAGCGGGTCAGACCCAGTACTTC; CDR3aa: CASSLGLAGQTQYF
len: 15; d_gene: TRBD1; j_gene: TRBJ1-2; abundance: .; v_gene: TRBV4-2; CDR3nt: TGTGCCAGCAGCCAAGATAGACAGGGAAGGTATGGCTACACCTTC; CDR3aa: CASSQDRQGRYGYTF
len: 15; d_gene: TRBD1; j_gene: TRBJ2-3; abundance: .; v_gene: TRBV5-4; CDR3nt: TGTGCCAGCAGCGCCGACAGGGTGGGCACAGATACGCAGTATTTT; CDR3aa: CASSADRVGTDTQYF
len: 14; d_gene: .; j_gene: TRBJ1-3; abundance: .; v_gene: TRBV5-1; CDR3nt: TGCGCCAGCGGGGAGGGGAGCTCTGGAAACACCATATATTTT; CDR3aa: CASGEGSSGNTIYF
len: 17; d_gene: TRBD2; j_gene: TRBJ2-1; abundance: .; v_gene: TRBV27; CDR3nt: TGTGCCAGCAGCCCCGCCGGGACTAGTCGCTCCTACAATGAGCAGTTCTTC; CDR3aa: CASSPAGTSRSYNEQFF
len: 15; d_gene: TRBD1; j_gene: TRBJ2-7; abundance: .; v_gene: TRBV5-1; CDR3nt: TGCGCCAGCAGAGTAAGACAGGGGGCCTCCTACGAGCAGTACTTC; CDR3aa: CASRVRQGASYEQYF
len: 14; d_gene: TRBD1; j_gene: TRBJ2-7; abundance: .; v_gene: TRBV5-1; CDR3nt: TGCGCCAGCAGCGACGGGACAGGGGGCAACGAGCAGTACTTC; CDR3aa: CASSDGTGGNEQYF
len: 14; d_gene: TRBD1; j_gene: TRBJ1-1; abundance: .; v_gene: TRBV30; CDR3nt: TGTGCCTGGGGGAGAAGACAGGGGTTAACTGAAGCTTTCTTT; CDR3aa: CAWGRRQGLTEAFF
len: 15; d_gene: TRBD2; j_gene: TRBJ2-3; abundance: few; v_gene: TRBV6-5; CDR3nt: TGTGCCAGCGGCCACCAGCGGGGGCGGGTAGATACGCAGTATTTT; CDR3aa: CASGHQRGRVDTQYF
len: 15; d_gene: .; j_gene: TRBJ1-5; abundance: .; v_gene: TRBV2; CDR3nt: TGTGCCAGCAGACCCACGTGGGGCCGCAATCAGCCCCAGCATTTT; CDR3aa: CASRPTWGRNQPQHF
len: 15; d_gene: TRBD1; j_gene: TRBJ1-5; abundance: .; v_gene: TRBV4-3; CDR3nt: TGCGCCAGCAGCTCCCGGGACAGGGTAGGCCAGCCCCAGCATTTT; CDR3aa: CASSSRDRVGQPQHF
len: 16; d_gene: TRBD2; j_gene: TRBJ2-3; abundance: .; v_gene: TRBV7-2; CDR3nt: TGTGCCAGCAGCTACTTAGCGGGGGGACGTCTCCTTCCGCAGTATTTT; CDR3aa: CASSYLAGGRLLPQYF
len: 15; d_gene: .; j_gene: TRBJ1-4; abundance: .; v_gene: TRBV5-8; CDR3nt: TGTGCCAGCAGCTTGATGGGGCCAACTAATGAAAAACTGTTTTTT; CDR3aa: CASSLMGPTNEKLFF
len: 12; d_gene: .; j_gene: TRBJ1-1; abundance: .; v_gene: TRBV5-4; CDR3nt: TGTGCCAGCAGCCTTTCGGACACTGAAGCTTTCTTT; CDR3aa: CASSLSDTEAFF
len: 14; d_gene: .; j_gene: TRBJ1-1; abundance: .; v_gene: TRBV6-5; CDR3nt: TGTGCCAGCAGTTACTCGAGAGGAAACACTGAAGCTTTCTTT; CDR3aa: CASSYSRGNTEAFF
len: 13; d_gene: .; j_gene: TRBJ1-1; abundance: .; v_gene: TRBV27; CDR3nt: TGTGCCAGCGGCTTCTTAGGGAGCACTGAAGCTTTCTTT; CDR3aa: CASGFLGSTEAFF
len: 16; d_gene: TRBD1; j_gene: TRBJ1-5; abundance: .; v_gene: TRBV7-8; CDR3nt: TGTGCCAGCAGCATGGTGGGACAGGGCCTCAATCAGCCCCAGCATTTT; CDR3aa: CASSMVGQGLNQPQHF
len: 14; d_gene: .; j_gene: TRBJ1-2; abundance: .; v_gene: TRBV15; CDR3nt: TGTGCCACCAGCAGAGCCCGGACAGCCTATGGCTACACCTTC; CDR3aa: CATSRARTAYGYTF
len: 15; d_gene: TRBD1; j_gene: TRBJ1-2; abundance: .; v_gene: TRBV28; CDR3nt: TGTGCCAGCAGTCCCCTGGGGACAGGGAACTGGGGCTACACCTTC; CDR3aa: CASSPLGTGNWGYTF
len: 14; d_gene: TRBD1; j_gene: TRBJ2-7; abundance: .; v_gene: TRBV12-5; CDR3nt: TGTGCTAGCACCAAGGACAGGGGGCAGTACGAGCAGTACTTC; CDR3aa: CASTKDRGQYEQYF
len: 16; d_gene: .; j_gene: TRBJ1-6; abundance: .; v_gene: TRBV5-1; CDR3nt: TGCGCCAGCAGCTTGGCGACAACCCTCAGCAATTCACCCCTCCACTTT; CDR3aa: CASSLATTLSNSPLHF
len: 15; d_gene: .; j_gene: TRBJ2-5; abundance: .; v_gene: TRBV2; CDR3nt: TGTGCCAGCATTCCGGACAGTCGGGGTGGAGAGACCCAGTACTTC; CDR3aa: CASIPDSRGGETQYF
len: 11; d_gene: .; j_gene: TRBJ2-1; abundance: .; v_gene: TRBV25-1; CDR3nt: TGTGCCAGCAGTAAGGGAGATGAGCAGTTCTTC; CDR3aa: CASSKGDEQFF
len: 12; d_gene: .; j_gene: TRBJ1-2; abundance: .; v_gene: TRBV30; CDR3nt: TGTGCCTGGACAGGGCAGACCTATGGCTACACCTTC; CDR3aa: CAWTGQTYGYTF